This T cell receptor beta chain was sequenced for a study of cytomegalovirus exposure and HLA in healthy donors. Broader study findings: The listing of roughly 160 TCR beta chains classed them as cytomegalovirus-associated.

Profiling relied on immunoSEQ multiplex PCR, and the TCRdb table lists in-frame clones only, not all of them. Counted here are some 170,000 clones, 85% occurring once; the ten biggest clones make up about 2.1%. CDR1 is SGHTA, CDR2 FQGTGA, per germline. The CDR3 is 14 residues long. With 2 bases removed from V and 0 bases from J, the gap between germline ends came to 6 bases. A word on this clone: Its specificity is not known.

The chain recombines TRBV7-3 with TRBJ2-3; D is ambiguous. The receptor was isolated from a man aged 25-45 years in good health and CMV-seropositive. The specimen was PBMCs. The chain's CDR3 is CASSLDLSTDTQYF. For the CDR3, the DNA is TGTGCCAGCAGCTTAGACTTGAGCACAGATACGCAGTATTTT.